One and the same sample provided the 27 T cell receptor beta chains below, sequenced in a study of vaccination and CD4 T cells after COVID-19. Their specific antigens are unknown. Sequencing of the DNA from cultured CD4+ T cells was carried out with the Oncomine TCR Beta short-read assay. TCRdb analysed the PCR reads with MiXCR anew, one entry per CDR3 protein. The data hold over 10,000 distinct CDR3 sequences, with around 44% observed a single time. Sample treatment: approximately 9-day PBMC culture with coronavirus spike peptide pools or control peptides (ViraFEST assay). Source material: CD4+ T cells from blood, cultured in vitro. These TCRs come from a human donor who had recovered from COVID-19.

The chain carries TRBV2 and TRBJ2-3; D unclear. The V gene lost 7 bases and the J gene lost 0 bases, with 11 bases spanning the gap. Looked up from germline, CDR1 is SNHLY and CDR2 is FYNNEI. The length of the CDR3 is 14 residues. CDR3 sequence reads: CASIGGFSTDTQYF. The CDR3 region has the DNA TGTGCCAGCATAGGCGGCTTCAGCACAGATACGCAGTATTTT. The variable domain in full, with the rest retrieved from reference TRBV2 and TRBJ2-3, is EPEVTQTPSHQVTQMGQEVILRCVPISNHLYFYWYRQILGQKVEFLVSFYNNEISEKSEIFDDQFSVERPDGSNFTLKIRSTKLEDSAMYFCASIGGFSTDTQYFGPGTRLTVL.

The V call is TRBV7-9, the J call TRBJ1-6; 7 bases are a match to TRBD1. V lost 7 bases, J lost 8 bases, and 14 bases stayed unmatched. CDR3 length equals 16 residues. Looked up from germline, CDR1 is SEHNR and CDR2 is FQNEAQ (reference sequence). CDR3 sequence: CASTGAGGLSHSPLHF. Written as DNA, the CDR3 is TGTGCCAGCACCGGGGCAGGGGGTTTGAGTCATTCACCCCTCCACTTT.

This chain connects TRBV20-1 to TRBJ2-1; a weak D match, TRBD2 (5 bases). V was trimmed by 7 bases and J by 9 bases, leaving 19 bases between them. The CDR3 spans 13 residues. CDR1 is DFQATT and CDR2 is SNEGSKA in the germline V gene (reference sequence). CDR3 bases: TGCAGTGGCGCAAGAGGCCTAGCAAGTGAGCAGTTCTTC. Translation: CSGARGLASEQFF.

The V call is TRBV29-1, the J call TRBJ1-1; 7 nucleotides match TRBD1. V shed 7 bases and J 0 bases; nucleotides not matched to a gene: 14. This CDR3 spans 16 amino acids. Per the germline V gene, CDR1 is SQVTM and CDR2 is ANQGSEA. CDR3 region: CSAATGVREVNTEAFF. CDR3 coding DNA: TGCAGCGCTGCAACAGGGGTTAGGGAAGTGAACACTGAAGCTTTCTTT.

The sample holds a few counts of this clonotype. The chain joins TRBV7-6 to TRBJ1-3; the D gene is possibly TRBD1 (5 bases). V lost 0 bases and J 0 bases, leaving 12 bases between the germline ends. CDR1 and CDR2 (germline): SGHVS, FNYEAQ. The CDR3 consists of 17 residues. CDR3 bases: TGTGCCAGCAGCTTAGCTCGCGCGGGACGCTCTGGAAACACCATATATTTT. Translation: CASSLARAGRSGNTIYF.

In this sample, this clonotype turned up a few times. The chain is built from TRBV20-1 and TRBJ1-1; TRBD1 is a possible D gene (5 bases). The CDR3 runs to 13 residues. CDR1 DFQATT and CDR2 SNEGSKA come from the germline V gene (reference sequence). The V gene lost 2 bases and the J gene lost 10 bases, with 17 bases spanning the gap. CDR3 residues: CSARNMGGAGAFF. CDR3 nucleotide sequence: TGCAGTGCTAGAAATATGGGGGGAGCCGGAGCTTTCTTT.

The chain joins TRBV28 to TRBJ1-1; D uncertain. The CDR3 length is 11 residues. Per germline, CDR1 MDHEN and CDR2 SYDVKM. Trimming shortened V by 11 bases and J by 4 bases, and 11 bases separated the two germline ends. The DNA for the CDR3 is TGTGCCTATGGCGGAGGCACTGAAGCTTTCTTT. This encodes CAYGGGTEAFF.

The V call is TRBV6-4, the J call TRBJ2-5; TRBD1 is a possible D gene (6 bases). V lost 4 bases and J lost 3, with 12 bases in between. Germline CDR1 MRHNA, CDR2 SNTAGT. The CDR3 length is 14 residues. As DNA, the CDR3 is TGTGCCAGCAGTGCCGGGGCAGGGGAAGAGACCCAGTACTTC. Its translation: CASSAGAGEETQYF.

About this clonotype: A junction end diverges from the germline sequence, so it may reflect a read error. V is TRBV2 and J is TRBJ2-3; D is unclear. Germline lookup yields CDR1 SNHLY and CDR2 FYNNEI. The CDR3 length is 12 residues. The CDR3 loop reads CASSEEFGRKDF. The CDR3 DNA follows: TGTGCCAGCAGTGAAGAGTTTGGCCGTAAAGATTTT.

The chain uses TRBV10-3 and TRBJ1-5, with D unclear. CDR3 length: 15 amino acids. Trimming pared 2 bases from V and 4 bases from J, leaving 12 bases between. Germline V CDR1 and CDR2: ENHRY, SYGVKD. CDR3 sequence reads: CAISEIGPNNQPQHF. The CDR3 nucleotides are TGTGCCATCAGTGAGATAGGGCCTAATAATCAGCCCCAGCATTTT.

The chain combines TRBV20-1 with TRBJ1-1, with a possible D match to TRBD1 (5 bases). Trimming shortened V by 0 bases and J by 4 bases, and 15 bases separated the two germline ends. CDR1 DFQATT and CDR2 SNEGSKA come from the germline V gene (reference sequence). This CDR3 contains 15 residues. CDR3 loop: CSARDRGFWGTEAFF. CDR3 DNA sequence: TGCAGTGCTAGAGATAGGGGTTTTTGGGGCACTGAAGCTTTCTTT.

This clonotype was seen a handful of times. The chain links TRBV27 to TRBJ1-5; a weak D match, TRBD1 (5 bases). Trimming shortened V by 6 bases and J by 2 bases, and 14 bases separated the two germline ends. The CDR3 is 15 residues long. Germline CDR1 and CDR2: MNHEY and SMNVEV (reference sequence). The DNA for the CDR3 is TGTGCCAGCAGACTCCAGGGTGGAGGCAATCAGCCCCAGCATTTT. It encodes CASRLQGGGNQPQHF.

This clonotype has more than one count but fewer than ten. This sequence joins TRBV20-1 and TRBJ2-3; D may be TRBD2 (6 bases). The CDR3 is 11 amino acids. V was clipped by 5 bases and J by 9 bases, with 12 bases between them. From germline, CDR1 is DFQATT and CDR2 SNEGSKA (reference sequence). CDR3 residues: CSAPEGPTQYF. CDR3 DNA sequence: TGCAGTGCTCCGGAGGGCCCGACGCAGTATTTT.

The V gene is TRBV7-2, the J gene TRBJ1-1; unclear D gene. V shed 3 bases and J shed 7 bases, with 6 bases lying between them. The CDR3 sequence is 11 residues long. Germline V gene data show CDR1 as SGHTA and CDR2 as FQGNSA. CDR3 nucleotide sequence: TGTGCCAGCAGCTTGCGCGGTGAAGCTTTCTTT. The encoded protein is CASSLRGEAFF.

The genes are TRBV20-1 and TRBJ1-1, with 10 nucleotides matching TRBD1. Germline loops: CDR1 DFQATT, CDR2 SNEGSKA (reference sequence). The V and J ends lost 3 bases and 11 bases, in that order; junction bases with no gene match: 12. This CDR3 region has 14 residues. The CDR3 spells CSASPRDRGVGAFF. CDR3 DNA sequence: TGCAGTGCTAGCCCCCGGGACAGGGGTGTTGGGGCTTTCTTT.

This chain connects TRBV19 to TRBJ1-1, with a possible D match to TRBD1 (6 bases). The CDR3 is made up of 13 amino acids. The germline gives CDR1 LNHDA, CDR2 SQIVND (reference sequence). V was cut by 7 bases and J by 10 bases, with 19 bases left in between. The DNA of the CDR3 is TGTGCCAGTATTGTTGGGGGCGGAATTCGAGCTTTCTTT. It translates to CASIVGGGIRAFF. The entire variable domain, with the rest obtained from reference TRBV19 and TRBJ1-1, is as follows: DGGITQSPKYLFRKEGQNVTLSCEQNLNHDAMYWYRQDPGQGLRLIYYSQIVNDFQKGDIAEGYSVSREKKESFPLTVTSAQKNPTAFYLCASIVGGGIRAFFGQGTRLTVV.

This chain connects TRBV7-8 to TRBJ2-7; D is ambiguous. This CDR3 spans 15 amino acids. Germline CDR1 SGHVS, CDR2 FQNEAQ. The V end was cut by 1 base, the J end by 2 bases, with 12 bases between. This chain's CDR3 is CASSLGRQATYEQYF. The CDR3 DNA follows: TGTGCCAGCAGCTTAGGTAGGCAGGCGACCTACGAGCAGTACTTC. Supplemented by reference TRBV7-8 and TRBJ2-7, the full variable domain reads GAGVSQSPRYKVAKRGQDVALRCDPISGHVSLFWYQQALGQGPEFLTYFQNEAQLDKSGLPSDRFFAERPEGSVSTLKIQRTQQEDSAVYLCASSLGRQATYEQYFGPGTRLTVT.

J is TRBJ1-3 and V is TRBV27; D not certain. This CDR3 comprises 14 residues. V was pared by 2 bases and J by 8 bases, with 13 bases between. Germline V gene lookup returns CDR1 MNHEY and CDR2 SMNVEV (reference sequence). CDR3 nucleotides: TGTGCCAGCAGTTTAAAATCCAGCGGGCACACCATATATTTT. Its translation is CASSLKSSGHTIYF.

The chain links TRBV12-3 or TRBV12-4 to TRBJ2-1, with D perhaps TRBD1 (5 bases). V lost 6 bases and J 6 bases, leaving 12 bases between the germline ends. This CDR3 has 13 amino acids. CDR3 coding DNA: TGTGCCAGCAGGTCAGGGTTCGGCAATGAGCAGTTCTTC. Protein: CASRSGFGNEQFF.

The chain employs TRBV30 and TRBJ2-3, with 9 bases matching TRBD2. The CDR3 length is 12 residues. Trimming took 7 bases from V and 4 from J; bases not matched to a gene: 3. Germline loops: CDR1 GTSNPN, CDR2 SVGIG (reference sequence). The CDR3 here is CASAGGADTQYF. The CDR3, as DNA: TGTGCCTCAGCGGGAGGAGCAGATACGCAGTATTTT.

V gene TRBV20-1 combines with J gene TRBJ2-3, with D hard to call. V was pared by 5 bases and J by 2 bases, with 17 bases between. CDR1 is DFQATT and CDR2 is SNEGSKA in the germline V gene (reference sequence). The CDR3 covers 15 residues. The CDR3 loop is CSARYNYRNTDTQYF. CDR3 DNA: TGCAGTGCTCGTTATAACTATCGAAACACAGATACGCAGTATTTT.

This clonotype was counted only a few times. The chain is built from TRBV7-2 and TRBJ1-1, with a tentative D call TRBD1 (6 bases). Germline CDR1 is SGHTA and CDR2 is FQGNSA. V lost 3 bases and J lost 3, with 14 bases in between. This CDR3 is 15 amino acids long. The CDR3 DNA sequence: TGTGCCAGCAGCTTTGGACAGCCCCTGGACACTGAAGCTTTCTTT. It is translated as CASSFGQPLDTEAFF.

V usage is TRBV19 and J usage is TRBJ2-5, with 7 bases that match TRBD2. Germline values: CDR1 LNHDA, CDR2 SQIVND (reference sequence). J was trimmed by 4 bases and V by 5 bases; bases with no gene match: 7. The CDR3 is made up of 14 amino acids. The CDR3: CASSPGGGRETQYF. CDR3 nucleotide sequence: TGTGCCAGTAGTCCTGGGGGGGGGAGAGAGACCCAGTACTTC. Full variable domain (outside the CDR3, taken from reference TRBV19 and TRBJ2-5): DGGITQSPKYLFRKEGQNVTLSCEQNLNHDAMYWYRQDPGQGLRLIYYSQIVNDFQKGDIAEGYSVSREKKESFPLTVTSAQKNPTAFYLCASSPGGGRETQYFGPGTRLLVL.

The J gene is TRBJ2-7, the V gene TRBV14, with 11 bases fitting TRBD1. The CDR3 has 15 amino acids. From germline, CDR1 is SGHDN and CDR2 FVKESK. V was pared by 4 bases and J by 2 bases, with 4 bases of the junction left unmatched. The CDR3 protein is CASSPGQGVTYEQYF. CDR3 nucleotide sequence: TGTGCCAGCAGCCCGGGACAGGGGGTAACCTACGAGCAGTACTTC.

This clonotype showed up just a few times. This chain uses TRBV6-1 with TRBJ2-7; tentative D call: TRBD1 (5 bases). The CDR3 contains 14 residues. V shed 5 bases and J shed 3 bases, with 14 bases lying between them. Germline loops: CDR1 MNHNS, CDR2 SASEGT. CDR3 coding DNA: TGTGCCAGCAGTCTTTTCCTAGACAGCTACGAGCAGTACTTC. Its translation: CASSLFLDSYEQYF.

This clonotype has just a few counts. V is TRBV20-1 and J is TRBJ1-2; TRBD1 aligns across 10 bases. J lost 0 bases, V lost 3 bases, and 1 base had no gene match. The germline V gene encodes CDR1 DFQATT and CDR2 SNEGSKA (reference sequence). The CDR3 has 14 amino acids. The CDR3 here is CSARGTGANYGYTF. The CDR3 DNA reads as TGCAGTGCTAGGGGGACAGGGGCTAACTATGGCTACACCTTC.

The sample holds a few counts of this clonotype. The CDR3, as DNA: TGTGCCAGCAGACCGAACCCGGGAGGAAAAGATACGCAGTATTTT. This gives the protein CASRPNPGGKDTQYF. This chain joins TRBV27 and TRBJ2-3; 7 positions match TRBD2. The ends lost 6 bases at V and 5 bases at J; junction bases unmatched: 11. Germline CDR1 reads MNHEY; CDR2 reads SMNVEV (reference sequence). This CDR3 contains 15 residues.